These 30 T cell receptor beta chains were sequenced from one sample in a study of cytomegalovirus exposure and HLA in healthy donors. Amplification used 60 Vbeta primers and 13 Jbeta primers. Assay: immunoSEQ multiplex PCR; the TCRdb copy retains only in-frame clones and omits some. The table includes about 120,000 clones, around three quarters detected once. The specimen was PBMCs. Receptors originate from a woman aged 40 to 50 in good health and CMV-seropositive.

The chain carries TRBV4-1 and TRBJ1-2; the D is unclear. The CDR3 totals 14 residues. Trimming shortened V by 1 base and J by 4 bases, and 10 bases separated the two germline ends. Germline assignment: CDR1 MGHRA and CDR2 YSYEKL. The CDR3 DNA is TGCGCCAGCAGCCAAGGAGGAAATCTCTATGGCTACACCTTC. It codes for CASSQGGNLYGYTF.

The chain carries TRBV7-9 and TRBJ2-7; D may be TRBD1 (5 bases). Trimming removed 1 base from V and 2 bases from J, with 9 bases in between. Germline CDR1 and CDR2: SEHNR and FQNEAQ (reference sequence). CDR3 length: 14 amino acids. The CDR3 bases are TGTGCCAGCAGCTTAGTTCAGGGCCCCTACGAGCAGTACTTC. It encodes CASSLVQGPYEQYF.

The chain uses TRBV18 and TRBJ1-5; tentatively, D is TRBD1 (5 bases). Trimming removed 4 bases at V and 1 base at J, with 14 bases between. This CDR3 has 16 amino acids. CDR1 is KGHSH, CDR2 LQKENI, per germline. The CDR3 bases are TGTGCCAGCTCACTCAAGCAAGGGGTCAGCAATCAGCCCCAGCATTTT. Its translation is CASSLKQGVSNQPQHF.

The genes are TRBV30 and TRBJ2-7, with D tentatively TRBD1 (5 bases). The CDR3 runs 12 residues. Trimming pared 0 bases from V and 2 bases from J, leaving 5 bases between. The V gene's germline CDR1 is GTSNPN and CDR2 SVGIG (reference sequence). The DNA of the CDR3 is TGTGCCTGGAGTGTACAGGCCTACGAGCAGTACTTC. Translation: CAWSVQAYEQYF.

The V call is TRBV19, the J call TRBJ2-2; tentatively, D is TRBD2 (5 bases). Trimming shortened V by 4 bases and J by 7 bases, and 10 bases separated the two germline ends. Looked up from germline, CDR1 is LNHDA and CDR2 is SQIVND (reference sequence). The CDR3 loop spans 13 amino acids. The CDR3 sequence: CASSTLVNGELFF. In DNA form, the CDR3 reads TGTGCCAGTAGTACACTAGTGAACGGGGAGCTGTTTTTT.

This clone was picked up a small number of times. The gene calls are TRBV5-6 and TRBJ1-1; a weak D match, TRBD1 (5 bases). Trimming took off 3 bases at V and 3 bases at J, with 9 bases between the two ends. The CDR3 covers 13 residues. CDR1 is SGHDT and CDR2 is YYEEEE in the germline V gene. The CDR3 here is CASSSGHDTEAFF. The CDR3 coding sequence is TGTGCCAGCAGCTCTGGACACGACACTGAAGCTTTCTTT.

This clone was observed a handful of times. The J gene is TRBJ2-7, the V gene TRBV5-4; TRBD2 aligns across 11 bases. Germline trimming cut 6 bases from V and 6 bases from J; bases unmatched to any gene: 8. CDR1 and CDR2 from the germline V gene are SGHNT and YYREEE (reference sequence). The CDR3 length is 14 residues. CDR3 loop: CASTVAGGPGEQYF. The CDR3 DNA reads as TGTGCCAGCACCGTAGCGGGAGGGCCGGGCGAGCAGTACTTC.

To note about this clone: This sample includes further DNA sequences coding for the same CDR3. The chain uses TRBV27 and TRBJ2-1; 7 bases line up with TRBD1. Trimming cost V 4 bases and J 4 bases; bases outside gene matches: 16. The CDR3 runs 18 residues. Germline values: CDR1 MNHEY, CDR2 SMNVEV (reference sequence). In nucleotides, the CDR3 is TGTGCCAGCAGTTCTCAGGGGCTAACAGGGGTGAATTACAATGAGCAGTTCTTC. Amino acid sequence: CASSSQGLTGVNYNEQFF.

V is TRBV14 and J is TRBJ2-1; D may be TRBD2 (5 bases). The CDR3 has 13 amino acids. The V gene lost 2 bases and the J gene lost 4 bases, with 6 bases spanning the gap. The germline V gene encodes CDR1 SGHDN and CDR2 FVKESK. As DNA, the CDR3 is TGTGCCAGCAGCCAAAAGCGGTACAATGAGCAGTTCTTC. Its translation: CASSQKRYNEQFF. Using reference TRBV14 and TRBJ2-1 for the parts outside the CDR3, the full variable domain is EAGVTQFPSHSVIEKGQTVTLRCDPISGHDNLYWYRRVMGKEIKFLLHFVKESKQDESGMPNNRFLAERTGGTYSTLKVQPAELEDSGVYFCASSQKRYNEQFFGPGTRLTVL.

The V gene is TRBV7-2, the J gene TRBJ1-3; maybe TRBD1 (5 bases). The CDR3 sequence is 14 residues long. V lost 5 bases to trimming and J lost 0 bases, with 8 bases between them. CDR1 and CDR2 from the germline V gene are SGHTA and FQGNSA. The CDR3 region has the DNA TGTGCCAGCAGCGCGGGGACCTCTGGAAACACCATATATTTT. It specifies CASSAGTSGNTIYF.

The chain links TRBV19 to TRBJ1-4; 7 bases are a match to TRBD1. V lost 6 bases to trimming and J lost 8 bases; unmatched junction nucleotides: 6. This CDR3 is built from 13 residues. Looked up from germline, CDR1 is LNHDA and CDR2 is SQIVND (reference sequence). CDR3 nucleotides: TGTGCCAGTAGATGGCAGGGGGAAGAAAAACTGTTTTTT. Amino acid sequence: CASRWQGEEKLFF.

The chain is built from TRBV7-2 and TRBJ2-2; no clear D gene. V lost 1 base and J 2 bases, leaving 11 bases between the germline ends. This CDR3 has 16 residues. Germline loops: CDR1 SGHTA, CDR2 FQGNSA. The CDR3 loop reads CASSLEIARNTGELFF. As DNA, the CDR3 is TGTGCCAGCAGCTTAGAGATAGCCCGCAACACCGGGGAGCTGTTTTTT.

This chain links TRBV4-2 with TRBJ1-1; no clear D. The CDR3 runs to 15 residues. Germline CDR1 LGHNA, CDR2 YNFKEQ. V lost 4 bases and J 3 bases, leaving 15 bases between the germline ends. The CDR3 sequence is CASSPSGLTHTEAFF. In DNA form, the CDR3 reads TGTGCCAGCAGCCCGTCGGGGTTAACTCACACTGAAGCTTTCTTT.

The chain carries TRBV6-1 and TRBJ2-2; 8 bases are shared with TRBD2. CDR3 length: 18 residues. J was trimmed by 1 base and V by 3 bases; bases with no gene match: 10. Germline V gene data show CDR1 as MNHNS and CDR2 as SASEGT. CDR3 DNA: TGTGCCAGCAGTGAGGCCAGGTCGGGGGGGGTGAACACCGGGGAGCTGTTTTTT. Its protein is CASSEARSGGVNTGELFF.

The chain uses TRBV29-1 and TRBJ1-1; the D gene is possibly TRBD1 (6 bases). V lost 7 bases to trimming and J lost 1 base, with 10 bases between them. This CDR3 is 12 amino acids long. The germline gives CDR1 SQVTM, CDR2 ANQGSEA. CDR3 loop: CSDRAENTEAFF. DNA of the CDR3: TGCAGCGACAGGGCGGAGAACACTGAAGCTTTCTTT.

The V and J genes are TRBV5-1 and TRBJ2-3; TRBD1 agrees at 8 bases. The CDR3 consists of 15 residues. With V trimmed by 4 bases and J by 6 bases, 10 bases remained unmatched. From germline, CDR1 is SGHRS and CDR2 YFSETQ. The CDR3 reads CASSQSTGAMDTQYF. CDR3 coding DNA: TGCGCCAGCAGCCAATCGACAGGGGCGATGGATACGCAGTATTTT. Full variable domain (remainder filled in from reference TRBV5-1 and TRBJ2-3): KAGVTQTPRYLIKTRGQQVTLSCSPISGHRSVSWYQQTPGQGLQFLFEYFSETQRNKGNFPGRFSGRQFSNSRSEMNVSTLELGDSALYLCASSQSTGAMDTQYFGPGTRLTVL.

The CDR3 sequence is CAWGGQGTYEQYF. The CDR3 nucleotides are TGTGCCTGGGGGGGCCAGGGTACCTACGAGCAGTACTTC. The chain has TRBV30 and TRBJ2-7, with a tentative D call TRBD1 (6 bases). V was trimmed by 5 bases and J by 2 bases, leaving 13 bases between them. The CDR3 is made up of 13 amino acids. The germline CDR1 and CDR2 sequences are GTSNPN and SVGIG (reference sequence).

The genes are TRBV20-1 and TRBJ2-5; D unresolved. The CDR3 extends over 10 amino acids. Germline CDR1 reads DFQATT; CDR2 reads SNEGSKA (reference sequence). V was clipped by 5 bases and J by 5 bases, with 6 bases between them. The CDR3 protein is CSARWETQYF. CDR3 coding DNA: TGCAGTGCTCGGTGGGAGACCCAGTACTTC.

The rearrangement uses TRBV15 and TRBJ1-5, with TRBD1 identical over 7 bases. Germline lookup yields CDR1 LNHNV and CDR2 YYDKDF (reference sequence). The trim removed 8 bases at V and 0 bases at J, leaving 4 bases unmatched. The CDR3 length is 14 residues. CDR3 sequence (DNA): TGTGCCACCCAGACAGGGATTAGCAATCAGCCCCAGCATTTT. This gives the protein CATQTGISNQPQHF.

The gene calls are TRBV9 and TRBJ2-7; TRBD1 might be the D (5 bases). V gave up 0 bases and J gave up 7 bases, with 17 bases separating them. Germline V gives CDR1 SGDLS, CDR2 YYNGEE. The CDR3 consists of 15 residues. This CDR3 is CASSVGTGRAWEQYF. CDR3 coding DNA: TGTGCCAGCAGCGTAGGCACAGGCCGGGCGTGGGAGCAGTACTTC.

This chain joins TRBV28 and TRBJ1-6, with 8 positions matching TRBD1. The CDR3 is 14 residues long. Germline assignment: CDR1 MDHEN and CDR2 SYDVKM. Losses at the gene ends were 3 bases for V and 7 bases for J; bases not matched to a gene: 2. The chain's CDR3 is CASSLYRGNSPLHF. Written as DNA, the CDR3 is TGTGCCAGCAGTTTGTACAGGGGGAATTCACCCCTCCACTTT.

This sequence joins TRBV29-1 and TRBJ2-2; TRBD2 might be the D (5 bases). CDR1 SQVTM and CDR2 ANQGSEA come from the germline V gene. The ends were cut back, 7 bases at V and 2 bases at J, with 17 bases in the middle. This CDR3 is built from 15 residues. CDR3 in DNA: TGCAGCGCAACCTCTCCTAGCAGCAACACCGGGGAGCTGTTTTTT. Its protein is CSATSPSSNTGELFF.

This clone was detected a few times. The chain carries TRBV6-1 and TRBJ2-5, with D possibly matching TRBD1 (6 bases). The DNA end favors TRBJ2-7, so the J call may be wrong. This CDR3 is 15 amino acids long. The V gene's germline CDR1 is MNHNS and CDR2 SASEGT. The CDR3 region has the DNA TGTGCCAGCAGTGAATTCGGCAGGGGTCGCTACGAGCAGTACTTC. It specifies CASSEFGRGRYEQYF.

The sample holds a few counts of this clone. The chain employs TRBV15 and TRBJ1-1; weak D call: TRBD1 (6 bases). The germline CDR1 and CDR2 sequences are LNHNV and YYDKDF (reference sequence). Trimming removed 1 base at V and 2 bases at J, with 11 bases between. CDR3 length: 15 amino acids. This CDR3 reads CATSRGGGANTEAFF. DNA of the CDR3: TGTGCCACCAGCAGAGGAGGGGGTGCAAACACTGAAGCTTTCTTT.

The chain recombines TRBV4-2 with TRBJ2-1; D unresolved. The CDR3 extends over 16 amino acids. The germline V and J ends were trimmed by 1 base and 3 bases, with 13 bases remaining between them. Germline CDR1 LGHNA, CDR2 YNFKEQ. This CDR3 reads CASSQVTGVVYNEQFF. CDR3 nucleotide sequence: TGTGCCAGCAGCCAAGTTACTGGAGTCGTCTACAATGAGCAGTTCTTC.

CDR3 protein: CAWSDLPRSHEQFF. CDR3 DNA sequence: TGTGCCTGGAGTGACCTACCACGAAGCCATGAGCAGTTCTTC. V gene TRBV30 combines with J gene TRBJ2-1; D not resolved. The CDR3 totals 14 residues. Germline V CDR1 and CDR2: GTSNPN, SVGIG (reference sequence). Trimming cost V 1 base and J 8 bases, with 15 bases left between them.

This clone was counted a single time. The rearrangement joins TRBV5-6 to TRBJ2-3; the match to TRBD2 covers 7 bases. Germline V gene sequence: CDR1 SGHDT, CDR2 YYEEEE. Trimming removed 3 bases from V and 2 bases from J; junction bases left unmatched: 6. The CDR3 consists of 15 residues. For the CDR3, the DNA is TGTGCCAGCAGCTCCCCCGCGGGGGACACAGATACGCAGTATTTT. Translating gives CASSSPAGDTDTQYF.

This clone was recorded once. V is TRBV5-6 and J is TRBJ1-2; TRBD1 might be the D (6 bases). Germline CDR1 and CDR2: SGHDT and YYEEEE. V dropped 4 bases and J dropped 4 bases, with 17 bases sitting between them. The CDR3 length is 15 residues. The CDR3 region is CASSAQGRGGYGYTF. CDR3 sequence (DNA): TGTGCCAGCAGCGCCCAGGGCAGAGGGGGCTATGGCTACACCTTC.

The CDR3 here is CASSTRGGVETQYF. The CDR3 bases are TGTGCCAGCAGCACCCGAGGGGGGGTAGAGACCCAGTACTTC. This chain connects TRBV7-6 to TRBJ2-5, with a possible D match to TRBD2 (7 bases). The CDR3 totals 14 residues. The germline V and J ends were trimmed by 5 bases and 4 bases, with 14 bases remaining between them. CDR1 and CDR2 from the germline V gene are SGHVS and FNYEAQ.

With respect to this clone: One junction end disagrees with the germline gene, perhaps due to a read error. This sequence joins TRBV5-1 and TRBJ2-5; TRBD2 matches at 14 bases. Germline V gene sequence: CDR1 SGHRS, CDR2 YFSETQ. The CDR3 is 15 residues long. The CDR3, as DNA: TGCGCCAGCAGCTTGGGGACTAGCGGGGGGCCCAGGGCGGACTTC. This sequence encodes CASSLGTSGGPRADF.